This T cell receptor (beta chain) was recorded in a study of T cell responses to AZD1222 COVID-19 vaccine. Remarks on this clone: Its antigen is not identified.

TCRdb's copy holds only in-frame clones and misses some; the assay was immunoSEQ multiplex PCR. Of 100,000 to 150,000 clones in the sample, approximately 88% were seen once. This CDR3 has 13 amino acids. Per the germline V gene, CDR1 is MNHEY and CDR2 is SVGAGI. The ends were cut back, 6 bases at V and 7 bases at J, with 12 bases in the middle. Overall study findings and caveats: The study sampled repertoires only after the peak T cell response. Spike-specific TCR breadth and depth both grew after two AZD1222 doses. Clonal diversity was possibly underestimated; the donors were predominantly white British and more often female. Close to half of all spike-specific TCRs reportedly target regions of the variants that are unmutated.

This chain joins TRBV6-5 and TRBJ1-4, with D maybe TRBD1 (5 bases). The sequence came from an adult in good health. The source material was peripheral blood, sampled on day 0 of AZD1222 vaccination. The CDR3 here is CASRPGTGEKLFF. The CDR3 DNA is TGTGCCAGCAGGCCCGGGACTGGTGAAAAACTGTTTTTT.